The subject of this entry is one T cell receptor (beta chain). The antigen is not known. Stated time point: after dendritic cell vaccination, including at tumor progression/relapse. Input was about 2 ug genomic DNA, or all available if less. The repertoire was sequenced with immunoSEQ multiplex PCR; TCRdb's copy has only in-frame clones and lacks some. Seen here are tens of thousands of clones, roughly four fifths observed once, and the top ten hold about 15%. The data stem from a study of glioma-infiltrating T cells after dendritic cell vaccination. General observations from the study: Few patients contributed both blood and tumor specimens.

V was trimmed by 5 bases and J by 11 bases, leaving 21 bases between them. This CDR3 spans 14 amino acids. Per the germline V gene, CDR1 is LNHDA and CDR2 is SQIVND (reference sequence). This sequence originates from a human donor with glioblastoma. The V call is TRBV19, the J call TRBJ1-1; D gene ambiguous. Here the sequenced sample was blood, taken after dendritic cell vaccination. The CDR3 region is CASSLPEGVEEAFF. DNA of the CDR3: TGTGCCAGTAGTCTACCCGAGGGAGTTGAAGAGGCTTTCTTT.